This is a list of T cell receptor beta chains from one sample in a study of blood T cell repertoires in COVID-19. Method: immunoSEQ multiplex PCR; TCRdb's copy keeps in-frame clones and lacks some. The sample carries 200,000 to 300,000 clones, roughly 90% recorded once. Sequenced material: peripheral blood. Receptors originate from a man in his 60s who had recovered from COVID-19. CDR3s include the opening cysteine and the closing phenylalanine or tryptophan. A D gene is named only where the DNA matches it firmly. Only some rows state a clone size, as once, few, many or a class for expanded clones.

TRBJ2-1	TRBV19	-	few	TGTGCCAGTAGTATCCCTTTGCGATCCTACAATGAGCAGTTCTTC	CASSIPLRSYNEQFF
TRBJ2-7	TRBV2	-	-	TGTGCCAGCAGGGGTATGAGACAGATTTCCTACGAGCAGTACTTC	CASRGMRQISYEQYF
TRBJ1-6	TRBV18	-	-	TGTGCCAGCTCACCACTCCTCAGTGATAATTCACCCCTCCACTTT	CASSPLLSDNSPLHF
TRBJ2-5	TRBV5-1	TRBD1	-	TGCGCCAGCAGCTCTTGGACAGGGGTGGGAGAGACCCAGTACTTC	CASSSWTGVGETQYF
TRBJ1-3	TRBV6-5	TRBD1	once	TGTGCCAGCAGTCGGACAGGTTCTGGAAACACCATATATTTT	CASSRTGSGNTIYF
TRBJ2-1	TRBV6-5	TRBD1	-	TGTGCCAGCACAGGACAGGGGGCGAATGAGCAGTTCTTC	CASTGQGANEQFF
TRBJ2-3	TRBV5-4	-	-	TGTGCCAGCAGCTCGTTCGATACGCAGTATTTT	CASSSFDTQYF
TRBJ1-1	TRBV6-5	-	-	TGTGCCAGCAGTTATGAGTTTATGAACACTGAAGCTTTCTTT	CASSYEFMNTEAFF
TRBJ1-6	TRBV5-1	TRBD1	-	TGCGCCAGCAGCGAGGGGACAGTCTATAATTCACCCCTCCACTTT	CASSEGTVYNSPLHF
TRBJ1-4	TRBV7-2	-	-	TGTGCCAGCAGCTTTTCGACAGGTTTGGGTGAAAAACTGTTTTTT	CASSFSTGLGEKLFF
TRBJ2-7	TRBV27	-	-	TGTGCCAGCAGTAAGACAGGTGAACCCGCCTACGAGCAGTACTTC	CASSKTGEPAYEQYF
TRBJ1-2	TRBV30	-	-	TGTGCCTGGAGAAAGCAGGGATTCTATGGCTACACCTTC	CAWRKQGFYGYTF
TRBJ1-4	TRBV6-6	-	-	TGTGCCAGCAGTTACTCGAAAGAGAAACTGTTTTTT	CASSYSKEKLFF
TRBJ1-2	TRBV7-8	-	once	TGTGCCAGCAGCCAAAGTTCCATAGCTAACTATGGCTACACCTTC	CASSQSSIANYGYTF
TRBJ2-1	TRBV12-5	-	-	TGTGCTAGTGGTTTGGCTCGGACTATAGGAAACAATGAGCAGTTCTTC	CASGLARTIGNNEQFF
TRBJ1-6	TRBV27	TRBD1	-	TGTGCCAGCAGTTCACCGGGACAGCATTCACCCCTCCACTTT	CASSSPGQHSPLHF
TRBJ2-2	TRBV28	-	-	TGTGCCAGCAGTTTGGGAGGGGGCACCGGGGAGCTGTTTTTT	CASSLGGGTGELFF
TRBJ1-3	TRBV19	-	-	TGTGCCAGTAACAGGGTACCTGGAAACACCATATATTTT	CASNRVPGNTIYF
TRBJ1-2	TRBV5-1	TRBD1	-	TGCGCCAGCAGCGAAACCGGGACAGAGTATGGCTACACCTTC	CASSETGTEYGYTF
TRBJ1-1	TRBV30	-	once	TGTGCCTGGAGTGTATTGAGAGACACTGAAGCTTTCTTT	CAWSVLRDTEAFF
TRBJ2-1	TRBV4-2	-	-	TGTGCCAGCAGCCAAGACAGGGGCTCCTACAATGAGCAGTTCTTC	CASSQDRGSYNEQFF
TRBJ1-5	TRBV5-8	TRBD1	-	TGTGCCAGCAGGACCGGGACAGTCTCCAATCAGCCCCAGCATTTT	CASRTGTVSNQPQHF
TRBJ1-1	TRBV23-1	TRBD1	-	TGCGCCAGCAGTCAATCGAGGGGGCAGAACACTGAAGCTTTCTTT	CASSQSRGQNTEAFF
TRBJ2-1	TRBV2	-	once	TGTGCCAGCAGTGACCGGCGAGCGGTCTCCTACAATGAGCAGTTCTTC	CASSDRRAVSYNEQFF